Each of the 5 T cell receptor beta chains below was sequenced from the same sample in a study of T cells in localized non-small cell lung cancer. Assay: immunoSEQ multiplex PCR; the TCRdb copy retains only in-frame clones and omits some. This table holds 90,000 to 95,000 clones, approximately 90% found once. Sample: PBMCs, taken before any cancer treatment. Source of these receptors: a woman aged 40 to 75 with stage II squamous cell lung carcinoma.

The CDR3 DNA is TGTGCCAGCAGCTTTCGTACTAATGAGCAGTTCTTC. As protein: CASSFRTNEQFF. The chain links TRBV11-2 to TRBJ2-1; D is uncertain. Trimming shortened V by 3 bases and J by 7 bases, and 7 bases separated the two germline ends. CDR1 and CDR2 from the germline V gene are SGHAT and FQNNGV. The CDR3 runs 12 residues.

The genes are TRBV28 and TRBJ2-6; D ambiguous. Trimming took 5 bases from V and 2 from J, leaving 16 bases between them. The germline gives CDR1 MDHEN, CDR2 SYDVKM. The CDR3 is 17 residues long. The CDR3 DNA sequence: TGTGCCAGCAGTCCCTCCGTGGGTTTGCCTGGGGCCAACGTCCTGACTTTC. It codes for CASSPSVGLPGANVLTF.

A single count supports this clone. V is TRBV10-2 and J is TRBJ2-1; weak D call: TRBD1 (6 bases). This CDR3 contains 16 residues. V was clipped by 6 bases and J by 6 bases, with 21 bases between them. Germline assignment: CDR1 WSHSY and CDR2 SAAADI. The CDR3, as DNA: TGCGCCAGCAGATTTGGACAGCCATCGATGGGCAATGAGCAGTTCTTC. This sequence encodes CASRFGQPSMGNEQFF.

J is TRBJ2-2 and V is TRBV6-5; 7 positions agree with TRBD1. V trimming: 2 bases; J trimming: 0 bases; junction bases outside the gene matches: 3. The CDR3 totals 16 residues. From germline, CDR1 is MNHEY and CDR2 SVGAGI. CDR3 protein: CASSYGDSANTGELFF. For the CDR3, the DNA is TGTGCCAGCAGTTACGGGGACAGCGCGAACACCGGGGAGCTGTTTTTT.

V is TRBV6-1 and J is TRBJ1-5, with no clear D. V dropped 6 bases and J dropped 6 bases, with 15 bases sitting between them. The CDR3 has 14 residues. The germline gives CDR1 MNHNS, CDR2 SASEGT. The CDR3 here is CASRSLEGSQPQHF. The CDR3 coding sequence is TGTGCCAGCAGAAGTTTGGAGGGAAGTCAGCCCCAGCATTTT.